These 7 T cell receptor beta chains were sequenced from one sample in a study of blood T cell repertoires in COVID-19. The table came from immunoSEQ multiplex PCR; TCRdb's copy has only in-frame clones and leaves some out. This sample carries under 65,000 clones, roughly 80% of them seen once, and the ten largest clones take about 15%. Sample: peripheral blood. The source is a woman in her sixties or seventies with acute or convalescent COVID-19.

The chain has TRBV7-9 and TRBJ1-2; 7 bases line up with TRBD1. V dropped 5 bases and J dropped 5; count of bases not matched to a gene: 11. The CDR3 consists of 15 residues. Germline CDR1 is SEHNR and CDR2 is FQNEAQ (reference sequence). The CDR3, as DNA: TGTGCCAGCAGCCGCGCGGGACAGAATATTTATGGCTACACCTTC. It encodes CASSRAGQNIYGYTF.

The rearrangement links TRBV2 to TRBJ1-3, with a possible D match to TRBD1 (5 bases). Germline values: CDR1 SNHLY, CDR2 FYNNEI. This CDR3 is built from 15 residues. V shed 3 bases and J shed 2 bases, with 11 bases lying between them. DNA of the CDR3: TGTGCCAGCAGTGAGGGGGGGTTCCCTGGAAACACCATATATTTT. It yields the protein CASSEGGFPGNTIYF.

The genes are TRBV11-3 and TRBJ2-2; 7 bases map to TRBD1. CDR1 SGHNT and CDR2 YENEEA come from the germline V gene. The V gene end was trimmed by 5 bases and the J gene end by 4 bases; junction bases not matched to a gene: 4. The CDR3 length is 14 residues. CDR3 loop: CASSRTGFTGELFF. The CDR3 region has the DNA TGTGCCAGCAGCCGGACAGGCTTCACCGGGGAGCTGTTTTTT.

This clone was seen more than once but under ten times. The rearrangement joins TRBV7-8 to TRBJ2-2; 10 bases are a match to TRBD1. Germline CDR1 SGHVS, CDR2 FQNEAQ. The CDR3 has 16 residues. V gave up 3 bases and J gave up 0 bases; unmatched junction bases: 1. For the CDR3, the DNA is TGTGCCAGCAGCTTGACAGGGGGCGCGAACACCGGGGAGCTGTTTTTT. Its protein product is CASSLTGGANTGELFF.

In its sample, this clone was seen a few times. The chain couples TRBV6-5 to TRBJ1-6, with TRBD1 matching 7 bases. Germline lookup yields CDR1 MNHEY and CDR2 SVGAGI. CDR3 length: 15 amino acids. The trim removed 2 bases at V and 9 bases at J, leaving 7 bases unmatched. The DNA of the CDR3 is TGTGCCAGCAGTTACGATTCCGGGACAGCTTCACCCCTCCACTTT. Its translation is CASSYDSGTASPLHF.

The chain recombines TRBV7-9 with TRBJ1-2; TRBD1 agrees at 9 bases. The V gene end was trimmed by 1 base and the J gene end by 4 bases; junction bases not matched to a gene: 4. This CDR3 region has 15 residues. Germline CDR1 SEHNR, CDR2 FQNEAQ (reference sequence). CDR3 nucleotide sequence: TGTGCCAGCAGCTTAGTGGGACAGGGCCTCTATGGCTACACCTTC. The encoded protein is CASSLVGQGLYGYTF. Variable domain in full (rest from reference TRBV7-9 and TRBJ1-2): DTGVSQNPRHKITKRGQNVTFRCDPISEHNRLYWYRQTLGQGPEFLTYFQNEAQLEKSRLLSDRFSAERPKGSFSTLEIQRTEQGDSAMYLCASSLVGQGLYGYTFGSGTRLTVV.

This clone was detected once. The chain uses TRBV7-3 and TRBJ1-2, with TRBD1 as a possible D gene (6 bases). Trimming took 3 bases from V and 2 from J, leaving 7 bases between them. The germline V gene has CDR1 SGHTA and CDR2 FQGTGA. The CDR3 is 13 amino acids. CDR3 loop: CASSFDRNYGYTF. The DNA for the CDR3 is TGTGCCAGCAGCTTTGACAGGAACTATGGCTACACCTTC.